These 25 T cell receptor beta chains were all obtained from the same sample, sequenced in a study of blood T cell repertoires in COVID-19. Generated by immunoSEQ multiplex PCR, the TCRdb table keeps only in-frame clones and is missing some. The table lists about 370,000 clones, roughly nine tenths of them singletons, with about 0.9% in the top ten. Sequencing was performed on PBMCs or T cells enriched from blood (not recorded which). Every receptor here comes from a woman aged 40 to 50 who had been exposed to COVID-19.

For the CDR3, the DNA is TGTGCCACCAGTGAGGGACAGGGGGCGGTCCACGAGCAGTACTTC. The encoded protein is CATSEGQGAVHEQYF. The V and J genes are TRBV24-1 and TRBJ2-7; 12 bases match TRBD1. The trim removed 4 bases at V and 5 bases at J, leaving 5 bases unmatched. Germline loops: CDR1 KGHDR, CDR2 SFDVKD. This CDR3 contains 15 residues.

The chain is built from TRBV3-1 (or the pseudogene TRBV3-2) and TRBJ1-2; unclear D gene. Germline CDR1 is LGHDT and CDR2 is YNNKEL (reference sequence). Trimming took off 1 base at V and 5 bases at J, with 11 bases between the two ends. This CDR3 contains 14 residues. DNA for the CDR3: TGTGCCAGCAGCCAAGGGGCACAGAATTATGGCTACACCTTC. Translated: CASSQGAQNYGYTF.

The chain carries TRBV5-1 and TRBJ1-3, with TRBD1 matching 7 bases. The CDR3 consists of 15 residues. V lost 4 bases and J lost 2; bases outside the gene matches: 6. Germline values: CDR1 SGHRS, CDR2 YFSETQ. CDR3 bases: TGCGCCAGCAGCCTCACAGGGGCCCCTGGAAACACCATATATTTT. Translation: CASSLTGAPGNTIYF.

The V and J genes are TRBV2 and TRBJ1-2; 11 bases are a match to TRBD1. CDR1 and CDR2 (germline): SNHLY, FYNNEI. After removal of 3 bases from V and 4 bases from J, the junction contained 10 bases not matched to a gene. The CDR3 consists of 17 residues. The CDR3 here is CASSERDRGSLGYGYTF. DNA of the CDR3: TGTGCCAGCAGTGAGAGGGACAGGGGGTCGCTAGGCTATGGCTACACCTTC.

As DNA, the CDR3 is TGTGCCAGCAGCCGCCTCCAAAGCCGCCCGAACACTGAAGCTTTCTTT. It yields the protein CASSRLQSRPNTEAFF. V usage is TRBV7-9 and J usage is TRBJ1-1; D not certain. The germline V gene encodes CDR1 SEHNR and CDR2 FQNEAQ (reference sequence). The V end was cut by 5 bases, the J end by 1 base, with 17 bases between. CDR3 length equals 16 residues.

The J gene is TRBJ1-2, the V gene TRBV6-4, with a possible D match to TRBD1 (6 bases). Germline V gives CDR1 MRHNA, CDR2 SNTAGT. The V end lost 2 bases, the J end lost 7 bases, and 14 bases lay between the germline ends. The CDR3 length is 14 residues. CDR3 in DNA: TGTGCCAGCAGTGACCGTGTCAGGGGAGCTGGCTACACCTTC. It yields the protein CASSDRVRGAGYTF.

The CDR3 region is CSVGTESNQPQHF. CDR3 DNA: TGCAGCGTTGGGACAGAGAGCAATCAGCCCCAGCATTTT. The gene calls are TRBV29-1 and TRBJ1-5, with a possible D match to TRBD1 (6 bases). The CDR3 runs 13 residues. Trimming removed 4 bases from V and 1 base from J, with 8 bases in between. CDR1 and CDR2 (germline): SQVTM, ANQGSEA. Together with reference TRBV29-1 and TRBJ1-5, the CDR3 gives the full variable domain: SAVISQKPSRDICQRGTSLTIQCQVDSQVTMMFWYRQQPGQSLTLIATANQGSEATYESGFVIDKFPISRPNLTFSTLTVSNMSPEDSSIYLCSVGTESNQPQHFGDGTRLSIL.

The rearrangement links TRBV2 to TRBJ2-5; 10 bases match TRBD2. With 2 bases clipped from V and 2 bases from J, the junction kept 5 bases outside the gene matches. CDR3 length: 16 amino acids. Per germline, CDR1 SNHLY and CDR2 FYNNEI. CDR3 loop: CASSELGSGRQETQYF. For the CDR3, the DNA is TGTGCCAGCAGTGAATTAGGTAGCGGGAGGCAAGAGACCCAGTACTTC.

The chain combines TRBV6-5 with TRBJ2-2; 8 nucleotides match TRBD1. Trimming took 6 bases from V and 5 from J; bases not matched to a gene: 5. Germline V gene sequence: CDR1 MNHEY, CDR2 SVGAGI. The CDR3 consists of 14 residues. The CDR3 is CASRLTGGTGELFF. CDR3 sequence (DNA): TGTGCCAGCAGGCTCACAGGGGGAACCGGGGAGCTGTTTTTT.

This clone was detected once. This chain uses TRBV28 with TRBJ1-4; the match to TRBD1 covers 8 bases. V lost 2 bases to trimming and J lost 4 bases; unmatched junction nucleotides: 3. This CDR3 is built from 15 residues. Germline assignment: CDR1 MDHEN and CDR2 SYDVKM. CDR3 residues: CASSLQQGGNEKLFF. In DNA form, the CDR3 reads TGTGCCAGCAGTTTACAACAGGGGGGTAATGAAAAACTGTTTTTT.

In its sample, this clone was seen once. This chain uses TRBV6-5 with TRBJ1-2; D not resolved. CDR1 is MNHEY, CDR2 SVGAGI, per germline. The CDR3 extends over 13 amino acids. Trimming pared 4 bases from V and 4 bases from J, leaving 10 bases between. The DNA of the CDR3 is TGTGCCAGCAGTTCGGAGGGCCCCTATGGCTACACCTTC. Translated: CASSSEGPYGYTF.

Only a few counts were recorded for this clone. V gene TRBV18 combines with J gene TRBJ2-7; the D is unclear. Trimming cost V 2 bases and J 4 bases, with 3 bases left between them. Germline CDR1 and CDR2: KGHSH and LQKENI. This CDR3 has 11 amino acids. In DNA, the CDR3 is TGTGCCAGCTCACCAACATACGAGCAGTACTTC. It is translated as CASSPTYEQYF.

This chain connects TRBV19 to TRBJ2-6; the match to TRBD1 covers 9 bases. From germline, CDR1 is LNHDA and CDR2 SQIVND (reference sequence). Unmatched junction bases numbered 12, after V lost 9 bases and J lost 0 bases. The CDR3 is 18 residues long. DNA for the CDR3: TGTGCCAGCCGATCGACAGGGGGAATCCCCTCTGGGGCCAACGTCCTGACTTTC. This codes for CASRSTGGIPSGANVLTF.

This clone was observed once. The chain couples TRBV6-5 to TRBJ1-5, with 9 bases aligning to TRBD1. The CDR3 contains 14 residues. J lost 3 bases, V lost 4 bases, and 1 base had no gene match. CDR1 MNHEY and CDR2 SVGAGI come from the germline V gene. The CDR3 region has the DNA TGTGCCAGCAGTTTACAGGGGGCCAATCAGCCCCAGCATTTT. Its translation: CASSLQGANQPQHF.

The chain carries TRBV6-4 and TRBJ1-6; 8 bases match TRBD1. With V trimmed by 2 bases and J by 10 bases, 7 bases remained unmatched. The CDR3 totals 15 residues. CDR1 and CDR2 (germline): MRHNA, SNTAGT. The chain's CDR3 is CASSDDGQGRSPLHF. CDR3 coding DNA: TGTGCCAGCAGTGACGATGGACAGGGCCGCTCACCCCTCCACTTT.

Details on this clone: Other DNA sequences of this sample code for an identical CDR3. The chain recombines TRBV12-3 or TRBV12-4 with TRBJ2-7, with D possibly being TRBD1 (5 bases). The CDR3 covers 11 residues. V lost 6 bases, J lost 4 bases, and 7 bases lay in between. In nucleotides, the CDR3 is TGTGCCAGCAGCTCAGGGTACGAGCAGTACTTC. Residues: CASSSGYEQYF.

The chain recombines TRBV11-3 with TRBJ1-1; D gene ambiguous. V lost 5 bases and J lost 0, with 10 bases in between. Looked up from germline, CDR1 is SGHNT and CDR2 is YENEEA. This CDR3 region has 14 residues. The chain's CDR3 is CASSTGSMNTEAFF. Here the CDR3 DNA reads TGTGCCAGCAGCACCGGGAGCATGAACACTGAAGCTTTCTTT. The variable domain in full, with the rest retrieved from reference TRBV11-3 and TRBJ1-1, is EAGVVQSPRYKIIEKKQPVAFWCNPISGHNTLYWYLQNLGQGPELLIRYENEEAVDDSQLPKDRFSAERLKGVDSTLKIQPAELGDSAVYLCASSTGSMNTEAFFGQGTRLTVV.

The CDR3 here is CASSDPRRDSYEQYF. Written as DNA, the CDR3 is TGTGCCAGCAGCGACCCCCGGCGGGACTCCTACGAGCAGTACTTC. The chain uses TRBV7-6 and TRBJ2-7; a possible D gene is TRBD2 (6 bases). CDR1 is SGHVS, CDR2 FNYEAQ, per germline. Trimming left V 5 bases short and J 0 bases short, with 14 bases between. CDR3 length: 15 amino acids.

The chain combines TRBV18 with TRBJ2-1, with D uncertain. Trimming shortened V by 1 base and J by 0 bases, and 4 bases separated the two germline ends. The germline V gene has CDR1 KGHSH and CDR2 LQKENI. The CDR3 has 14 residues. DNA of the CDR3: TGTGCCAGCTCACCACTTAGCTCCTACAATGAGCAGTTCTTC. As protein: CASSPLSSYNEQFF.

The chain joins TRBV5-1 to TRBJ2-3, with 12 bases fitting TRBD2. The germline V gene encodes CDR1 SGHRS and CDR2 YFSETQ. The CDR3 has 16 residues. V was clipped by 0 bases and J by 5 bases; unmatched bases: 4. In nucleotides, the CDR3 is TGCGCCAGCAGCTTGGTGCCTAGCGGGGGGGAAGATACGCAGTATTTT. Protein product: CASSLVPSGGEDTQYF.

The chain couples TRBV5-1 to TRBJ2-3, with unresolved D. Germline V gives CDR1 SGHRS, CDR2 YFSETQ. The CDR3 is 12 residues long. Trimming stripped 1 base from V and 3 bases from J, with 3 bases between. The CDR3 spells CASSLYTDTQYF. CDR3 bases: TGCGCCAGCAGCTTGTATACAGATACGCAGTATTTT.

The chain employs TRBV18 and TRBJ2-3, with TRBD2 as a possible D gene (6 bases). The CDR3 contains 16 residues. The germline V gene encodes CDR1 KGHSH and CDR2 LQKENI. V shed 0 bases and J shed 5 bases, with 15 bases lying between them. The CDR3: CASSPPSGGVKDTQYF. The CDR3 DNA reads as TGTGCCAGCTCACCACCCAGTGGCGGGGTGAAAGATACGCAGTATTTT.

The genes are TRBV2 and TRBJ2-2; 12 positions match TRBD2. Trimming removed 4 bases from V and 7 bases from J; junction bases left unmatched: 4. CDR3 size: 15 residues. CDR1 and CDR2 (germline): SNHLY, FYNNEI. The CDR3 coding sequence is TGTGCCAGCAGTGTCCTAGCGGGGGGGAGCGGGGAGCTGTTTTTT. Its translation: CASSVLAGGSGELFF.

The V gene is TRBV12-3 or TRBV12-4, the J gene TRBJ1-6; D is unclear. The CDR3 sequence is 13 residues long. V lost 7 bases and J lost 6, with 10 bases in between. This CDR3 is CASNKTPNSPLHF. The CDR3 DNA sequence: TGTGCCAGCAATAAAACTCCTAATTCACCCCTCCACTTT.

This clone turned up a few times. The rearrangement uses TRBV27 and TRBJ2-3, with 11 bases aligning to TRBD2. The CDR3 has 16 residues. Germline lookup yields CDR1 MNHEY and CDR2 SMNVEV (reference sequence). V dropped 5 bases and J dropped 2; count of bases not matched to a gene: 6. CDR3 loop: CASSPLAGGTTDTQYF. The CDR3 nucleotides read TGTGCCAGCAGTCCCCTAGCGGGGGGTACCACAGATACGCAGTATTTT.